This note documents a single T cell receptor (beta chain) sequence. This entry belongs to a study of CD8 T cells in Susac syndrome. The germline V gene has CDR1 MNHEY and CDR2 SVGEGT. Trimming took 0 bases from V and 2 from J; bases not matched to a gene: 11. This CDR3 has 19 residues. An input of about 0.5 to 1 ug of RNA was subjected to reverse transcription using random hexamers. Via MiXCR, TCRdb re-called the immunoSEQ multiplex PCR reads, giving one row per CDR3 protein. The table lists some 210,000 distinct CDR3 sequences, less than 95% of them singletons. The study sequenced TCR beta in blood CD8+ and CD4+ T cells.

The sequencing input was CD4+ T cells from PBMCs. This chain links TRBV6-2 or TRBV6-3 with TRBJ1-5; 9 bases are a match to TRBD1. This sequence originates from a human donor with Susac syndrome. CDR3 in DNA: TGTGCCAGCAGTTACTCCTACCGGGACAGGGTACATGGCAATCAGCCCCAGCATTTT. Protein: CASSYSYRDRVHGNQPQHF.